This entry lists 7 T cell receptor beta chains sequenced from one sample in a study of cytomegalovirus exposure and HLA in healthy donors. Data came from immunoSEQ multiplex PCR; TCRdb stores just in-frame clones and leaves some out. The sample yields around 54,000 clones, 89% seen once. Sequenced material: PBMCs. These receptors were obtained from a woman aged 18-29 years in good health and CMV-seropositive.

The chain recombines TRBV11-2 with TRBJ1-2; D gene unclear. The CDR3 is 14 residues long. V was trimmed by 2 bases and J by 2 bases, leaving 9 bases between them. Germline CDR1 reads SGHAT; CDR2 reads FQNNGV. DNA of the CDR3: TGTGCCAGCAGCTTAATGCCGGGAAACTATGGCTACACCTTC. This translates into CASSLMPGNYGYTF.

For the CDR3, the DNA is TGTGCCTGGAGTAGTAAGAGCAGGGGGCTTACGGATACGCAGTATTTT. Protein sequence: CAWSSKSRGLTDTQYF. The chain employs TRBV30 and TRBJ2-3, with 8 bases matching TRBD1. This CDR3 has 16 amino acids. Per germline, CDR1 GTSNPN and CDR2 SVGIG (reference sequence). After removal of 2 bases from V and 6 bases from J, the junction contained 13 bases not matched to a gene. Drawing the rest from reference TRBV30 and TRBJ2-3, the complete variable domain is SQTIHQWPATLVQPVGSPLSLECTVEGTSNPNLYWYRQAAGRGLQLLFYSVGIGQISSEVPQNLSASRPQDRQFILSSKKLLLSDSGFYLCAWSSKSRGLTDTQYFGPGTRLTVL.

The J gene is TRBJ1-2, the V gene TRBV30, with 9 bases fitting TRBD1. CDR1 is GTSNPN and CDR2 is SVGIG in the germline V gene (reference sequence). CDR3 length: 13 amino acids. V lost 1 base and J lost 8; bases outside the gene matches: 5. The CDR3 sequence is CAWSAQGAGGYTF. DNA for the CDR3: TGTGCCTGGAGTGCACAGGGGGCGGGGGGCTACACCTTC.

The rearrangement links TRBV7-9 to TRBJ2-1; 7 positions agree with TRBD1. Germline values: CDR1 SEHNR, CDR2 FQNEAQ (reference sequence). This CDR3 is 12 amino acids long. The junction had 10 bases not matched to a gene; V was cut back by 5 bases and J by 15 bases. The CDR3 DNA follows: TGTGCCAGCAGCACCCCGACAGGGATGGCGTTCTTC. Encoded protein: CASSTPTGMAFF.

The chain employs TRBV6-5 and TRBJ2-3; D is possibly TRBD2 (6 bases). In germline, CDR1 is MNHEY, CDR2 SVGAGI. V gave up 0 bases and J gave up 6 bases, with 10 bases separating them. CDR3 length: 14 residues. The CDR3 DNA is TGTGCCAGCAGTTACTCCGGGAGTTCGGATACGCAGTATTTT. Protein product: CASSYSGSSDTQYF.

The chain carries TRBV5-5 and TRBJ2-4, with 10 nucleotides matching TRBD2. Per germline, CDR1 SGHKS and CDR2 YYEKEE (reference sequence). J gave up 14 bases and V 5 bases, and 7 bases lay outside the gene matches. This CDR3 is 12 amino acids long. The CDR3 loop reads CASSPLAGAEYF. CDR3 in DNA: TGTGCCAGCAGTCCCCTAGCGGGGGCCGAGTACTTC.

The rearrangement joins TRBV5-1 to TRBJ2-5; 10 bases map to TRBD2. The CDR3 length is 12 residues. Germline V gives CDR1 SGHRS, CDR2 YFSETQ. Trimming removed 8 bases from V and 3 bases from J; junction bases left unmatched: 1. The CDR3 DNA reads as TGCGCCAGAGCGGGGGGGAAAGAGACCCAGTACTTC. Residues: CARAGGKETQYF.